This TCR beta chain was documented in a study of cytomegalovirus exposure and HLA in healthy donors. The PCR contained 60 Vbeta and 13 Jbeta primers. TCRdb keeps only in-frame clones here, not all; method: immunoSEQ multiplex PCR. The table has about 160,000 clones, around 77% seen once. Study-wide results and limits: CMV serostatus was the sole immune exposure data available. Cytomegalovirus association was listed for 164 TCR beta chains.

Regarding this clone: Its antigen is not identified. An end of the junction does not agree with germline; a read error may underlie this. Other nucleotide sequences in the sample specify the same CDR3.

Germline V CDR1 and CDR2: LNHDA, SQIVND (reference sequence). There are 13 residues in the CDR3. The source is a man aged 25-40 years in good health and CMV-seropositive. This sequence joins TRBV19 and TRBJ2-7; D is undetermined. Sequenced sample: PBMCs. CDR3 protein: CASSMFQNYEQYF. In DNA form, the CDR3 reads TGCGCCAGTAGTATGTTTCAGAACTACGAGCAGTACTTC.